The 6 T cell receptor beta chains below were found in one sample sequenced in a study of blood T cell repertoires in COVID-19. Generated by immunoSEQ multiplex PCR, the TCRdb table keeps only in-frame clones and is missing some. The sample includes hundreds of thousands of clones, about four fifths of them seen just once. The source material was peripheral blood. The receptors come from a man at least 80 years old with acute or convalescent COVID-19.

The chain couples TRBV5-6 to TRBJ1-5; 9 bases map to TRBD1. CDR1 and CDR2 from the germline V gene are SGHDT and YYEEEE. Trimming removed 0 bases from V and 9 bases from J; junction bases left unmatched: 10. CDR3 length: 16 amino acids. The CDR3 here is CASSLGTGEVAWPQHF. As DNA, the CDR3 is TGTGCCAGCAGCTTGGGGACAGGGGAAGTAGCCTGGCCCCAGCATTTT.

The chain carries TRBV25-1 and TRBJ2-1, with 7 bases matching TRBD2. V lost 4 bases and J lost 4; bases outside the gene matches: 10. The germline V gene encodes CDR1 MGHDK and CDR2 SYGVNS. This CDR3 spans 16 amino acids. The CDR3 is CASSVRRESRYNEQFF. The CDR3 DNA is TGTGCCAGCAGTGTGAGGCGGGAGTCTCGGTACAATGAGCAGTTCTTC.

V usage is TRBV7-9 and J usage is TRBJ2-7, with 8 positions matching TRBD1. The germline V gene has CDR1 SEHNR and CDR2 FQNEAQ (reference sequence). The CDR3 contains 14 residues. With V trimmed by 3 bases and J by 7 bases, 8 bases remained unmatched. The CDR3 loop reads CASSLTGVRGEQYF. The CDR3 nucleotides are TGTGCCAGCAGCTTGACAGGGGTGAGGGGGGAGCAGTACTTC.

This chain uses TRBV29-1 with TRBJ1-2; 9 nucleotides align to TRBD1. J lost 5 bases, V lost 7 bases, and 8 bases had no gene match. The CDR3 has 13 amino acids. The germline CDR1 and CDR2 sequences are SQVTM and ANQGSEA. CDR3 sequence: CSGGTGTGYGYTF. DNA for the CDR3: TGCAGCGGGGGGACAGGGACAGGTTATGGCTACACCTTC.

V usage is TRBV19 and J usage is TRBJ1-1; 7 positions agree with TRBD1. The ends lost 9 bases at V and 0 bases at J; junction bases unmatched: 10. The germline CDR1 and CDR2 sequences are LNHDA and SQIVND (reference sequence). The CDR3 is made up of 15 amino acids. CDR3 residues: CASRPAGGLNTEAFF. Written as DNA, the CDR3 is TGTGCCAGCCGACCGGCAGGGGGGTTGAACACTGAAGCTTTCTTT. Together with reference TRBV19 and TRBJ1-1, the CDR3 gives the full variable domain: DGGITQSPKYLFRKEGQNVTLSCEQNLNHDAMYWYRQDPGQGLRLIYYSQIVNDFQKGDIAEGYSVSREKKESFPLTVTSAQKNPTAFYLCASRPAGGLNTEAFFGQGTRLTVV.

J is TRBJ1-1 and V is TRBV27; 10 bases map to TRBD1. There are 15 residues in the CDR3. From germline, CDR1 is MNHEY and CDR2 SMNVEV (reference sequence). Trimming cost V 0 bases and J 7 bases; bases outside gene matches: 5. The DNA of the CDR3 is TGTGCCAGCAGTTTATCGGGACAGGGGAGTGGTGAAGCTTTCTTT. This sequence encodes CASSLSGQGSGEAFF.